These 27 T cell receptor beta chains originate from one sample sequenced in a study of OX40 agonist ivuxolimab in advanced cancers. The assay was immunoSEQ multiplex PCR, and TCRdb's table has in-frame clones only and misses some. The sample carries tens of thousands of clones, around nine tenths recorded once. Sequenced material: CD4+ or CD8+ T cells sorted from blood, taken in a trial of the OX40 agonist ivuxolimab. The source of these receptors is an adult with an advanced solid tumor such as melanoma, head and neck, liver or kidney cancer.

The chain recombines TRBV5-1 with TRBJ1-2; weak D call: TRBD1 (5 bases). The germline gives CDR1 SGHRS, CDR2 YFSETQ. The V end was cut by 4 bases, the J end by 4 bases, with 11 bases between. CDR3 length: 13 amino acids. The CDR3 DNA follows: TGCGCCAGCAGCCAGGGACCTCGCTATGGCTACACCTTC. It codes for CASSQGPRYGYTF.

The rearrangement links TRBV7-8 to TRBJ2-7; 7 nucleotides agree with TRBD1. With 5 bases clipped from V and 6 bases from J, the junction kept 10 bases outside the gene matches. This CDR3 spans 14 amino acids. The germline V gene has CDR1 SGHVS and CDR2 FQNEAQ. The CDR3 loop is CASSLTTQGVEQYV. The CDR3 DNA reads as TGTGCCAGCAGCCTCACCACTCAGGGGGTCGAGCAGTACGTC.

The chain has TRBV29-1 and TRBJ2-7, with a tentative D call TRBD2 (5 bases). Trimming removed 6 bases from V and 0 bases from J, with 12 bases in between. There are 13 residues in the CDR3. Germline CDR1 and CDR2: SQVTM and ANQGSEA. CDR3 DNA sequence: TGCAGCGTGTCATCGGGAAGCTCCTACGAGCAGTACTTC. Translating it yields CSVSSGSSYEQYF.

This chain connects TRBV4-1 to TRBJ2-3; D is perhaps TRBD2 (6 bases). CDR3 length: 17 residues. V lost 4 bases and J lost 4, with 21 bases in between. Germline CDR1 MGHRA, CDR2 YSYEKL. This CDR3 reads CASSPPGGGPSSDTQYF. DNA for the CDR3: TGCGCCAGCAGCCCCCCTGGGGGAGGCCCCAGTTCAGATACGCAGTATTTT.

CDR3 sequence (DNA): TGTGCCAGCAGCTTCTCGGGTTTCGACTCTAATGAAAAACTGTTTTTT. Protein product: CASSFSGFDSNEKLFF. The V gene is TRBV11-2, the J gene TRBJ1-4, with D hard to call. The CDR3 extends over 16 amino acids. Trimming removed 3 bases from V and 3 bases from J, with 14 bases in between. Looked up from germline, CDR1 is SGHAT and CDR2 is FQNNGV. Supplemented by reference TRBV11-2 and TRBJ1-4, the full variable domain reads EAGVAQSPRYKIIEKRQSVAFWCNPISGHATLYWYQQILGQGPKLLIQFQNNGVVDDSQLPKDRFSAERLKGVDSTLKIQPAKLEDSAVYLCASSFSGFDSNEKLFFGSGTQLSVL.

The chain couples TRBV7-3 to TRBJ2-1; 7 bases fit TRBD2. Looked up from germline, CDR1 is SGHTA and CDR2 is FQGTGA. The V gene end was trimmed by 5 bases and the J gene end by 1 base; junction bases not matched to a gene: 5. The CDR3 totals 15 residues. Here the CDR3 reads CASSTLAASYNEQFF. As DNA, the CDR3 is TGTGCCAGCAGCACCCTAGCGGCGTCCTACAATGAGCAGTTCTTC.

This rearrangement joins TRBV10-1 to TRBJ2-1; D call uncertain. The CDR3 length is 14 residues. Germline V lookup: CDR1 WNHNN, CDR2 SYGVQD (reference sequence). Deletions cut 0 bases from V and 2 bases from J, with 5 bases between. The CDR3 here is CASSESATYNEQFF. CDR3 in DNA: TGCGCCAGCAGTGAGTCTGCTACCTACAATGAGCAGTTCTTC.

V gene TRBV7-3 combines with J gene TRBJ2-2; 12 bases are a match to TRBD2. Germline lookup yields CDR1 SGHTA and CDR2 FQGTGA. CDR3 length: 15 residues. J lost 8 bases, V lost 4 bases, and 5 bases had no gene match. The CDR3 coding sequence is TGTGCCAGCAGCTCACTAGCGGGAGGTCTTGGGGAGCTGTTTTTT. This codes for CASSSLAGGLGELFF.

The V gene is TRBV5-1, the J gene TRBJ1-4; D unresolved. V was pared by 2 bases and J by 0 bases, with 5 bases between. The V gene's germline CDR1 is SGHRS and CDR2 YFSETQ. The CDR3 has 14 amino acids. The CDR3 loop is CASSLGPTNEKLFF. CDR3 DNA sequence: TGCGCCAGCAGCTTAGGGCCAACTAATGAAAAACTGTTTTTT.

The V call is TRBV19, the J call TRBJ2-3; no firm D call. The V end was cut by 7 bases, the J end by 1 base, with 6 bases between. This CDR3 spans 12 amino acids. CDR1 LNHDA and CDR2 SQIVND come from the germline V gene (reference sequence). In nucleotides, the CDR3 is TGTGCCAGTACGGACCGCACAGATACGCAGTATTTT. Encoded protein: CASTDRTDTQYF.

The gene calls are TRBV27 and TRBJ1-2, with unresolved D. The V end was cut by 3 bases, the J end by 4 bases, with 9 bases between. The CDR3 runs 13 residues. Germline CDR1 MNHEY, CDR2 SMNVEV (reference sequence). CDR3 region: CASSFANFYGYTF. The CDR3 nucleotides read TGTGCCAGCAGTTTTGCCAACTTCTATGGCTACACCTTC.

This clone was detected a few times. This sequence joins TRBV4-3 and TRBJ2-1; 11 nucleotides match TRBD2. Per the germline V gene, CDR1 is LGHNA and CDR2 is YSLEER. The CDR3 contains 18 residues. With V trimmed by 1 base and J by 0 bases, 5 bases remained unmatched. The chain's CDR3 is CASSQGTSGLSSYNEQFF. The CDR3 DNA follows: TGCGCCAGCAGCCAAGGGACTAGCGGGTTAAGCTCCTACAATGAGCAGTTCTTC.

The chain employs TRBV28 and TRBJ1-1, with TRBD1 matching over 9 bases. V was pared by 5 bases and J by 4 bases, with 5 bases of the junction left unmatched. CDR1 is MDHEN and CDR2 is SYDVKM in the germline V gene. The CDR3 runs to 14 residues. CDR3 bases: TGTGCCAGCAGTACCGACAGGGGGTTCACTGAAGCTTTCTTT. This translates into CASSTDRGFTEAFF.

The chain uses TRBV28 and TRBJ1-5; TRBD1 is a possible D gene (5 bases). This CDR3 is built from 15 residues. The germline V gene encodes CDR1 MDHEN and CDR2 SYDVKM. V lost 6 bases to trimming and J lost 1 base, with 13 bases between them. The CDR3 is CASRNEGRSNQPQHF. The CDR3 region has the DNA TGTGCCAGCAGGAACGAGGGACGGAGCAATCAGCCCCAGCATTTT.

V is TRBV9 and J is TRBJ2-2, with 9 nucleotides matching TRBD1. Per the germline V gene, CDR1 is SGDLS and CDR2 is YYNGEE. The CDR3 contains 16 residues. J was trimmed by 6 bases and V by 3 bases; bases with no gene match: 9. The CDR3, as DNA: TGTGCCAGCAGCGCCGCCGGGACAGGGTCCGCCGGGGAGCTGTTTTTT. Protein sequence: CASSAAGTGSAGELFF.

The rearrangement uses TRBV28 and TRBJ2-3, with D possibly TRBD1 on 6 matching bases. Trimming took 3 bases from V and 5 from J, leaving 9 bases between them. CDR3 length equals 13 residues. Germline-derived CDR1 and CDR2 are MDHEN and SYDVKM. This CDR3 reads CASSFLQGDTQYF. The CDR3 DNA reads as TGTGCCAGCAGTTTTTTACAGGGAGATACGCAGTATTTT. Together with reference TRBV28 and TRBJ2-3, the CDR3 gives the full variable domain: DVKVTQSSRYLVKRTGEKVFLECVQDMDHENMFWYRQDPGLGLRLIYFSYDVKMKEKGDIPEGYSVSREKKERFSLILESASTNQTSMYLCASSFLQGDTQYFGPGTRLTVL.

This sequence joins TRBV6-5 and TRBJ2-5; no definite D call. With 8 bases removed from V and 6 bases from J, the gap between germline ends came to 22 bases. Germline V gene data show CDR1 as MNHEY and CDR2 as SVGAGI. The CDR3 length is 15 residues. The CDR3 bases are TGTGCCAGCCACCCGCGCGAGACCCCCACAAAGACCCAGTACTTC. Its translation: CASHPRETPTKTQYF.

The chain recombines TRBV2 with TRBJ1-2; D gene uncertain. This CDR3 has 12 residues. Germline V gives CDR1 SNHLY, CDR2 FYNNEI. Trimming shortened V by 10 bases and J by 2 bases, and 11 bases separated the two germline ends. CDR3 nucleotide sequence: TGTGCCACCCTCTCAGAGAACTATGGCTACACCTTC. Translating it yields CATLSENYGYTF. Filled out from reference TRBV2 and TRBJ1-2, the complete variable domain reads EPEVTQTPSHQVTQMGQEVILRCVPISNHLYFYWYRQILGQKVEFLVSFYNNEISEKSEIFDDQFSVERPDGSNFTLKIRSTKLEDSAMYFCATLSENYGYTFGSGTRLTVV.

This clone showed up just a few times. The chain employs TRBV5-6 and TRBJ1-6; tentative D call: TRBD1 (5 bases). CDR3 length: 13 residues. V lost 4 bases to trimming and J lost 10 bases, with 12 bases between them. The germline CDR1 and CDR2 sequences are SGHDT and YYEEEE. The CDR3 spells CASSPGSGSPLHF. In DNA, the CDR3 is TGTGCCAGCAGCCCAGGGTCGGGGTCACCCCTCCACTTT.

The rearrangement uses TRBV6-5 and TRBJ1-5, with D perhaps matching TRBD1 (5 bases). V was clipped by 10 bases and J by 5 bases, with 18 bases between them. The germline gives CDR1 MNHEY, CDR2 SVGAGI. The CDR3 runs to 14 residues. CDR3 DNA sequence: TGTGCCACCTCACCTTCAGGGCTGGATCAGCCCCAGCATTTT. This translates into CATSPSGLDQPQHF.

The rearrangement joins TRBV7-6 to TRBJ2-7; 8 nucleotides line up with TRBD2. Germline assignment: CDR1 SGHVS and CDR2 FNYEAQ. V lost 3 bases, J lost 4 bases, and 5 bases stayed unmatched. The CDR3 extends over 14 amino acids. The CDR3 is CASSFGRGAYEQYF. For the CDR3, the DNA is TGTGCCAGCAGCTTTGGGCGGGGGGCTTACGAGCAGTACTTC.

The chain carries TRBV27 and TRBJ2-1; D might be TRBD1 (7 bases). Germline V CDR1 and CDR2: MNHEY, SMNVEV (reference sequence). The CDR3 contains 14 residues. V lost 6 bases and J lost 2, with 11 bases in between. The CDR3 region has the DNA TGTGCCAGCAGCGGGGGACAGACCTACAATGAGCAGTTCTTC. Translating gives CASSGGQTYNEQFF.

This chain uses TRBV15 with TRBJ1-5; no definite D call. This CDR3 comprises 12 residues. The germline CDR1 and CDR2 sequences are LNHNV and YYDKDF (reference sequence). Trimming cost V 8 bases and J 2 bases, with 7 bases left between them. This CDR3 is CATAGGNQPQHF. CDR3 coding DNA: TGTGCCACCGCTGGCGGCAATCAGCCCCAGCATTTT.

CDR3 nucleotides: TGTGCCAGCAGCTTAGTGGCGGGAAATCAGCCCCAGCATTTT. Amino acids: CASSLVAGNQPQHF. The chain uses TRBV7-2 and TRBJ1-5; no reliable D call. This CDR3 has 14 residues. Germline CDR1 SGHTA, CDR2 FQGNSA. Trimming pared 1 base from V and 4 bases from J, leaving 8 bases between.

The CDR3 loop is CASRRTAYNEQFF. CDR3 coding DNA: TGTGCCAGCAGAAGGACAGCCTACAATGAGCAGTTCTTC. The V and J genes are TRBV27 and TRBJ2-1; perhaps TRBD1 as D (6 bases). Per germline, CDR1 MNHEY and CDR2 SMNVEV (reference sequence). This CDR3 is built from 13 residues. Trimming took 6 bases from V and 2 from J, leaving 8 bases between them.

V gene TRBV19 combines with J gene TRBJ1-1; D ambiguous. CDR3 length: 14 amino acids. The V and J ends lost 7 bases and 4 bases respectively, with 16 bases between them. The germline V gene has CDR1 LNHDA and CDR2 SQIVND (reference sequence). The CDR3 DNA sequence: TGTGCCAGTACCGATTACGGGGATGTCACTGAAGCTTTCTTT. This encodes CASTDYGDVTEAFF.

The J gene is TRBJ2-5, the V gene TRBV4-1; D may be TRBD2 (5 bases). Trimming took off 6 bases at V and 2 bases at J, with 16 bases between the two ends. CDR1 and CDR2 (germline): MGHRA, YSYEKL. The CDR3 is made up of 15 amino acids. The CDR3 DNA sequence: TGCGCCAGCAGTAGAGGGCACTGGCAGCAAGAGACCCAGTACTTC. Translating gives CASSRGHWQQETQYF.